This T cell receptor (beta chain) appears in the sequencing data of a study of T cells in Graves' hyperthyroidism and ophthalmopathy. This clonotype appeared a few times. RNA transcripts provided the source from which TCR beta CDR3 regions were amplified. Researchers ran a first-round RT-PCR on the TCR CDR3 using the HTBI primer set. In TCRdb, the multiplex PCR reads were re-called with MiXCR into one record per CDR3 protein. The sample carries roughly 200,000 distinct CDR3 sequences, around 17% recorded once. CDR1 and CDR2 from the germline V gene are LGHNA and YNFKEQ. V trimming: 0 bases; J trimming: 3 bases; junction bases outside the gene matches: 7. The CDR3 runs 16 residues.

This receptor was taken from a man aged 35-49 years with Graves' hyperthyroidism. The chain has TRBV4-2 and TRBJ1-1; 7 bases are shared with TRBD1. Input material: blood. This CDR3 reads CASSQEPTGQHTEAFF. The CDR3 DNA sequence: TGTGCCAGCAGCCAAGAACCGACAGGGCAGCACACTGAAGCTTTCTTT.